These 20 T cell receptor beta chains were all obtained from the same sample, sequenced in a study of T cell changes during pregnancy in multiple sclerosis. Some clones are missing from TCRdb's copy, which holds only in-frame ones; the method was immunoSEQ multiplex PCR. The sample records roughly 72,000 clones, about 89% being singletons. The sample consisted of peripheral blood, taken in the first trimester of pregnancy. Receptor source: a female donor in good health, enrolled as a control in a pregnancy study.

This clone was found a few times. The V gene is TRBV23-1, the J gene TRBJ2-7; 7 nucleotides align to TRBD1. TRBV23-1 is placed among ORFs of uncertain function. The V segment lost 5 bases and the J segment 7 bases; nucleotides outside the gene matches: 8. CDR3 length: 13 amino acids. CDR3 sequence (DNA): TGCGCCAGCAGTAACGGGACAGAGAGAGAGCAGTACTTC. This translates into CASSNGTEREQYF.

This chain links TRBV5-1 with TRBJ2-5; D is uncertain. Germline CDR1 is SGHRS and CDR2 is YFSETQ. Deletions cut 4 bases from V and 3 bases from J, with 10 bases between. This CDR3 contains 13 residues. DNA of the CDR3: TGCGCCAGCAGCCGTGACAAAGAAGAGACCCAGTACTTC. This codes for CASSRDKEETQYF.

J is TRBJ2-7 and V is TRBV5-1, with D perhaps matching TRBD2 (7 bases). The V gene's germline CDR1 is SGHRS and CDR2 YFSETQ. The ends were cut back, 0 bases at V and 2 bases at J, with 15 bases in the middle. The CDR3 consists of 16 residues. This CDR3 reads CASSLAGGTLTYEQYF. CDR3 sequence (DNA): TGCGCCAGCAGCTTGGCCGGGGGGACACTTACCTACGAGCAGTACTTC.

The chain links TRBV27 to TRBJ1-2, with unresolved D. From germline, CDR1 is MNHEY and CDR2 SMNVEV (reference sequence). There are 13 residues in the CDR3. V dropped 3 bases and J dropped 4 bases, with 9 bases sitting between them. DNA of the CDR3: TGTGCCAGCAGTTTTGGGAGATTCTATGGCTACACCTTC. Translated: CASSFGRFYGYTF.

This rearrangement joins TRBV28 to TRBJ2-2; TRBD1 aligns across 9 bases. Unmatched junction bases numbered 8, after V lost 5 bases and J lost 7 bases. Germline V gene data show CDR1 as MDHEN and CDR2 as SYDVKM. The CDR3 runs 15 residues. The CDR3 reads CASSPNRGRDGELFF. The CDR3 DNA follows: TGTGCCAGCAGTCCTAACAGGGGGCGTGACGGGGAGCTGTTTTTT.

The chain has TRBV5-8 and TRBJ1-2, with D hard to call. The CDR3 is 13 amino acids. Germline CDR1 reads SGHTS; CDR2 reads YDEGEE. V lost 0 bases and J lost 2, with 5 bases in between. CDR3 residues: CASSLVRNYGYTF. The DNA of the CDR3 is TGTGCCAGCAGCTTGGTTCGGAACTATGGCTACACCTTC.

V is TRBV5-5 and J is TRBJ2-7; 8 nucleotides line up with TRBD1. The CDR3 is 15 amino acids. CDR1 is SGHKS and CDR2 is YYEKEE in the germline V gene (reference sequence). V lost 4 bases, J lost 5 bases, and 11 bases stayed unmatched. This chain's CDR3 is CASSPFDRGDHEQYF. The CDR3 region has the DNA TGTGCCAGCAGCCCATTCGACAGGGGCGACCACGAGCAGTACTTC.

The genes are TRBV11-2 and TRBJ2-3; tentative D call: TRBD1 (6 bases). The V gene's germline CDR1 is SGHAT and CDR2 FQNNGV. This CDR3 has 15 residues. V lost 6 bases and J lost 0, with 13 bases in between. CDR3: CASSNQGSSTDTQYF. The CDR3 DNA sequence: TGTGCCAGCAGTAATCAGGGGTCTAGCACAGATACGCAGTATTTT.

This rearrangement joins TRBV30 to TRBJ1-6, with a possible D match to TRBD1 (5 bases). The germline V gene encodes CDR1 GTSNPN and CDR2 SVGIG (reference sequence). V was shortened by 5 bases and J by 5 bases, with 13 bases between the two germline ends. The length of the CDR3 is 14 residues. The CDR3, as DNA: TGTGCCTGGCACAGGATGAGGAATAATTCACCCCTCCACTTT. It translates to CAWHRMRNNSPLHF. Filled out from reference TRBV30 and TRBJ1-6, the complete variable domain reads SQTIHQWPATLVQPVGSPLSLECTVEGTSNPNLYWYRQAAGRGLQLLFYSVGIGQISSEVPQNLSASRPQDRQFILSSKKLLLSDSGFYLCAWHRMRNNSPLHFGNGTRLTVT.

The rearrangement uses TRBV5-1 and TRBJ2-1; 14 bases fit TRBD2. The CDR3 extends over 15 amino acids. Germline loops: CDR1 SGHRS, CDR2 YFSETQ. The J segment lost 6 bases and the V segment lost 4 bases, leaving 3 bases of the junction unmatched. The CDR3 DNA follows: TGCGCCAGCAGCCAGGGGACTAGCGGGGGCAATGAGCAGTTCTTC. This sequence encodes CASSQGTSGGNEQFF.

This chain connects TRBV6-6 to TRBJ1-1; the D is unclear. The ends were cut back, 7 bases at V and 2 bases at J, with 14 bases in the middle. The germline CDR1 and CDR2 sequences are MNHNY and SVGAGI (reference sequence). The CDR3 is made up of 14 amino acids. The CDR3 region is CASMVSRVNTEAFF. CDR3 nucleotides: TGTGCCAGCATGGTTTCCCGGGTCAACACTGAAGCTTTCTTT.

The genes are TRBV6-5 and TRBJ2-3; weak D call: TRBD1 (5 bases). The CDR3 is 16 residues long. Germline CDR1 is MNHEY and CDR2 is SVGAGI. V gave up 2 bases and J gave up 1 base, with 13 bases separating them. The CDR3 region is CASSYRATVGTDTQYF. DNA for the CDR3: TGTGCCAGCAGTTACAGAGCGACAGTTGGCACAGATACGCAGTATTTT.

The V and J genes are TRBV15 and TRBJ1-4, with D unclear. Germline values: CDR1 LNHNV, CDR2 YYDKDF (reference sequence). The CDR3 is 15 amino acids. V was shortened by 1 base and J by 3 bases, with 9 bases between the two germline ends. CDR3 sequence reads: CATSRVWRSNEKLFF. The CDR3, as DNA: TGTGCCACCAGCAGAGTTTGGCGGTCTAATGAAAAACTGTTTTTT.

The chain has TRBV19 and TRBJ1-6; no clear D gene. The V and J ends lost 1 base and 2 bases respectively, with 15 bases between them. The CDR3 contains 18 residues. Germline CDR1 is LNHDA and CDR2 is SQIVND (reference sequence). CDR3 nucleotides: TGTGCCAGTAGTATAGTAGCCAGCCTCCAGACCTATAATTCACCCCTCCACTTT. Translation gives CASSIVASLQTYNSPLHF.

The genes are TRBV5-1 and TRBJ2-1, with TRBD2 identical over 14 bases. The CDR3 extends over 15 amino acids. Germline lookup yields CDR1 SGHRS and CDR2 YFSETQ. V lost 4 bases and J lost 7; bases outside the gene matches: 4. This CDR3 is CASSPTSGGENEQFF. The CDR3 DNA reads as TGCGCCAGCAGCCCGACTAGCGGGGGGGAAAATGAGCAGTTCTTC. The full variable domain, rest sourced from reference TRBV5-1 and TRBJ2-1, is KAGVTQTPRYLIKTRGQQVTLSCSPISGHRSVSWYQQTPGQGLQFLFEYFSETQRNKGNFPGRFSGRQFSNSRSEMNVSTLELGDSALYLCASSPTSGGENEQFFGPGTRLTVL.

This clone was counted a single time. The chain couples TRBV6-1 to TRBJ1-2; 8 bases are a match to TRBD1. This CDR3 comprises 17 residues. V was clipped by 3 bases and J by 3 bases; unmatched bases: 12. Germline-derived CDR1 and CDR2 are MNHNS and SASEGT. CDR3 loop: CASSDFRTGSTDYGYTF. As DNA, the CDR3 is TGTGCCAGCAGTGACTTTAGGACAGGGAGCACCGACTATGGCTACACCTTC.

The chain joins TRBV11-2 to TRBJ2-5, with D possibly matching TRBD2 (6 bases). Trimming left V 4 bases short and J 5 bases short, with 17 bases between. Germline values: CDR1 SGHAT, CDR2 FQNNGV. CDR3 length: 15 residues. Written as DNA, the CDR3 is TGTGCCAGCAGCTGGGGGATCCGGGAGATGGAGACCCAGTACTTC. This gives the protein CASSWGIREMETQYF.

This clone has only a few counts. The chain recombines TRBV9 with TRBJ2-5; D remains ambiguous. Trimming cost V 0 bases and J 2 bases, with 11 bases left between them. Germline lookup yields CDR1 SGDLS and CDR2 YYNGEE. The CDR3 spans 15 residues. The CDR3 spells CASSVGETRQETQYF. The CDR3, as DNA: TGTGCCAGCAGCGTAGGAGAGACTCGACAAGAGACCCAGTACTTC.

This clone occurred once. This chain joins TRBV13 and TRBJ2-5; D might be TRBD1 (7 bases). The CDR3 runs to 15 residues. The V and J ends lost 6 bases and 3 bases respectively, with 17 bases between them. Per the germline V gene, CDR1 is PRHDT and CDR2 is FYEKMQ (reference sequence). The CDR3 DNA reads TGTGCCAGCAGACGTAGGGGCAGGGGGGAAGAGACCCAGTACTTC. Encoded protein: CASRRRGRGEETQYF.

This chain links TRBV7-9 with TRBJ1-2; 11 positions agree with TRBD1. The length of the CDR3 is 15 residues. Germline CDR1 reads SEHNR; CDR2 reads FQNEAQ (reference sequence). The V and J ends lost 5 bases and 4 bases, in that order; junction bases with no gene match: 6. The CDR3 is CASSRPGQGVYGYTF. The CDR3 coding sequence is TGTGCCAGCAGCCGTCCGGGACAGGGGGTCTATGGCTACACCTTC. Combining the CDR3 with reference TRBV7-9 and TRBJ1-2 gives the whole variable domain DTGVSQNPRHKITKRGQNVTFRCDPISEHNRLYWYRQTLGQGPEFLTYFQNEAQLEKSRLLSDRFSAERPKGSFSTLEIQRTEQGDSAMYLCASSRPGQGVYGYTFGSGTRLTVV.